This T cell receptor (beta chain) was found in a study of shared clonotypes between healthy human individuals. About the study: Each donor's CD8 memory used one plate, CD8 naive two, each CD4 subset three.

Broader study findings: Sampling included only blood; tissue repertoires likely differ.

Between the trimmed V and J ends, which lost 4 bases and 4 bases, there was a span of 13 bases. The CDR3 has 15 residues. Germline CDR1 reads MGHRA; CDR2 reads YSYEKL. On this clone: Its antigen is currently unknown.

The repertoire was sequenced with immunoSEQ multiplex PCR; TCRdb's copy has only in-frame clones and lacks some. The sample consists of more than 2 million clones, approximately 96% of them appearing once. The rearrangement joins TRBV4-1 to TRBJ1-4, with no clear D. Sample: naive CD4+ T cells sorted from blood. The subset was: CD45RA+ positively selected. The source is a man between 18 and 29 years old in good health. CDR3: CASSRQRGINEKLFF. CDR3 nucleotides: TGCGCCAGCAGCCGCCAGAGAGGGATTAATGAAAAACTGTTTTTT.